These 11 T cell receptor beta chains were sequenced from one sample in a study of blood T cell repertoires in COVID-19. Profiling relied on immunoSEQ multiplex PCR, and the TCRdb table lists in-frame clones only, not all of them. This table has a few hundred thousand clones, roughly 77% appearing once. Sequenced sample: peripheral blood. These receptor sequences come from a human donor with acute or convalescent COVID-19. The donor label of this sample is uncertain.

With regard to this clone: A read error may account for a junction end that differs from germline. The V call is TRBV3-1 (or the pseudogene TRBV3-2), the J call TRBJ2-7, with D possibly being TRBD1 (5 bases). CDR3 size: 8 residues. CDR1 and CDR2 (germline): LGHDT, YNNKEL (reference sequence). CDR3 in DNA: TGTGCCAGCAGCAGCAGGGACTTC. Translated: CASSSRDF.

CDR3 region: CASSLAPEDQPQHF. CDR3 nucleotide sequence: TGTGCCAGCAGCTTAGCGCCCGAGGATCAGCCCCAGCATTTT. V and J are TRBV7-7 and TRBJ1-5; D is ambiguous. The CDR3 extends over 14 amino acids. Trimming stripped 0 bases from V and 5 bases from J, with 8 bases between. Germline V CDR1 and CDR2: SSHAT, FNYEAQ (reference sequence).

The chain employs TRBV27 and TRBJ2-7; 11 nucleotides match TRBD1. The length of the CDR3 is 16 residues. Germline V gene sequence: CDR1 MNHEY, CDR2 SMNVEV (reference sequence). V lost 5 bases to trimming and J lost 3 bases; unmatched junction nucleotides: 9. This CDR3 reads CASSKTPGQGGYEQYF. As DNA, the CDR3 is TGTGCCAGCAGTAAGACACCGGGACAGGGGGGCTACGAGCAGTACTTC.

The genes are TRBV5-1 and TRBJ1-1; D remains ambiguous. V lost 0 bases and J 4 bases, leaving 10 bases between the germline ends. CDR3 length: 14 amino acids. Germline assignment: CDR1 SGHRS and CDR2 YFSETQ. The CDR3 nucleotides are TGCGCCAGCAGCTTGGCCGCAGGCCCCACTGAAGCTTTCTTT. Translation gives CASSLAAGPTEAFF. The complete variable domain, with remaining parts taken from reference TRBV5-1 and TRBJ1-1, reads KAGVTQTPRYLIKTRGQQVTLSCSPISGHRSVSWYQQTPGQGLQFLFEYFSETQRNKGNFPGRFSGRQFSNSRSEMNVSTLELGDSALYLCASSLAAGPTEAFFGQGTRLTVV.

The chain recombines TRBV27 with TRBJ2-7; 12 nucleotides agree with TRBD2. The CDR3 runs to 15 residues. Germline V CDR1 and CDR2: MNHEY, SMNVEV (reference sequence). J was trimmed by 3 bases and V by 5 bases; bases with no gene match: 5. The CDR3 protein is CASSLWTSGNYEQYF. CDR3 DNA sequence: TGTGCCAGCAGTCTATGGACTAGCGGGAACTACGAGCAGTACTTC.

In this sample, this clone turned up once. The chain carries TRBV6-5 and TRBJ1-2, with D perhaps TRBD1 (5 bases). V lost 0 bases to trimming and J lost 2 bases, with 7 bases between them. This CDR3 is 14 amino acids long. Germline values: CDR1 MNHEY, CDR2 SVGAGI. The CDR3 reads CASSYSPGNYGYTF. As DNA, the CDR3 is TGTGCCAGCAGTTACTCCCCAGGGAACTATGGCTACACCTTC.

The chain combines TRBV27 with TRBJ2-7; a weak D match, TRBD2 (6 bases). Germline V gives CDR1 MNHEY, CDR2 SMNVEV (reference sequence). The CDR3 is 14 amino acids. V was cut by 5 bases and J by 2 bases, with 13 bases left in between. CDR3 loop: CASSRAGPTYEQYF. In nucleotides, the CDR3 is TGTGCCAGCAGTCGCGCGGGACCCACCTACGAGCAGTACTTC.

The chain couples TRBV6-4 to TRBJ1-6, with 11 bases that match TRBD1. The CDR3 has 15 residues. V gave up 2 bases and J gave up 10 bases; unmatched junction bases: 4. CDR1 is MRHNA and CDR2 is SNTAGT in the germline V gene. The CDR3 loop is CASSDPGQGGSPLHF. The CDR3 DNA reads as TGTGCCAGCAGTGACCCGGGACAGGGGGGCTCACCCCTCCACTTT.

V is TRBV28 and J is TRBJ1-1, with 9 bases identical to TRBD1. The CDR3 sequence is 18 residues long. Germline trimming cut 4 bases from V and 5 bases from J; bases unmatched to any gene: 17. Germline assignment: CDR1 MDHEN and CDR2 SYDVKM. The CDR3 coding sequence is TGTGCCAGCAGTTCAAGACCGGGACAGGGTTGGAGGAGGACTGAAGCTTTCTTT. Protein sequence: CASSSRPGQGWRRTEAFF.

The chain carries TRBV15 and TRBJ1-2, with a weak D call TRBD1 (5 bases). The V end lost 0 bases, the J end lost 4 bases, and 15 bases lay between the germline ends. The germline V gene has CDR1 LNHNV and CDR2 YYDKDF (reference sequence). The CDR3 loop spans 16 amino acids. The CDR3 DNA follows: TGTGCCACCAGCAGAGACCCGGGGGTAAGAGGCTATGGCTACACCTTC. Translated: CATSRDPGVRGYGYTF.

This clone was observed a handful of times. The genes are TRBV5-4 and TRBJ1-1, with a weak D call TRBD1 (5 bases). Germline CDR1 and CDR2: SGHNT and YYREEE (reference sequence). This CDR3 spans 15 amino acids. V shed 4 bases and J shed 4 bases, with 17 bases lying between them. CDR3 nucleotide sequence: TGTGCCAGCAGCGGGGGAATGGGAGGTACCACTGAAGCTTTCTTT. It specifies CASSGGMGGTTEAFF.